This T cell receptor (beta chain) was sequenced for a study of blood T cell repertoires in COVID-19. Here immunoSEQ multiplex PCR was the method, and the copy in TCRdb shows in-frame clones only, minus some. The profile shows more than 200,000 clones, 84% of them singletons. The germline V gene encodes CDR1 SEHNR and CDR2 FQNEAQ (reference sequence). The V end was cut by 0 bases, the J end by 3 bases, with 9 bases between. The CDR3 is 15 residues long. Sequencing input: peripheral blood. The receptor comes from a man in his sixties with acute or convalescent COVID-19. The chain links TRBV7-9 to TRBJ2-4, with TRBD2 as a possible D gene (5 bases). The chain's CDR3 is CASSLAGEDKNIQYF. The CDR3 DNA reads TGTGCCAGCAGCTTAGCGGGAGAGGACAAAAACATTCAGTACTTC. Complete variable domain (other parts from reference TRBV7-9 and TRBJ2-4): DTGVSQNPRHKITKRGQNVTFRCDPISEHNRLYWYRQTLGQGPEFLTYFQNEAQLEKSRLLSDRFSAERPKGSFSTLEIQRTEQGDSAMYLCASSLAGEDKNIQYFGAGTRLSVL.